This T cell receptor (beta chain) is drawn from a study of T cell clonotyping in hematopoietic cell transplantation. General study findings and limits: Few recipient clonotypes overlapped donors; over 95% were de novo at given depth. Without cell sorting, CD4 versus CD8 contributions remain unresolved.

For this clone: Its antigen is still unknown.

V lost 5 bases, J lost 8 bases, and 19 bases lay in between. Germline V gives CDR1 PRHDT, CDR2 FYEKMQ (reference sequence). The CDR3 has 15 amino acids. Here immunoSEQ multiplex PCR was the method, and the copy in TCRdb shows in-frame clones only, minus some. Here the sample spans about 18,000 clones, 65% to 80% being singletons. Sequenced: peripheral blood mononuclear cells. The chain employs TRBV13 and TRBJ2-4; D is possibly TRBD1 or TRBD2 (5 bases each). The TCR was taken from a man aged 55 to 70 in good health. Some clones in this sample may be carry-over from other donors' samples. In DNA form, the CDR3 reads TGTGCCAGCAGCGCGCCGGGACGTATCGAGGACATTCAGTACTTC. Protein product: CASSAPGRIEDIQYF.